One TCR beta chain is described in this entry. Its antigen remains unknown. Unmatched junction bases numbered 5, after V lost 8 bases and J lost 1 base. CDR1 is MNHEY, CDR2 SVGAGI, per germline. This CDR3 region has 13 residues. The source of the sample is a study of Tregs in tolerant kidney transplant recipients. Related graft donors supplied nonmyeloablative bone marrow transplants, and mixed chimerism was transient. Thawed PBMCs were FACS-sorted into unstimulated CD4+CD25+CD127- regulatory T cells, CD4+CD25- non-regulatory cells, CD4 and CD8 cells. Broader study findings: For some patients, primers changed over time, blocking nucleotide-level comparison. Tolerant patients' donor-specific Tregs expanded beyond overall Tregs, suggesting antigen-driven growth. This study did not directly address biological reproducibility.

TCRdb keeps only in-frame clones here, not all; method: immunoSEQ multiplex PCR. The profile shows 100,000 or so clones, roughly 93% of them singletons. Sequenced material: CD4+ T cells from blood (PBMCs), taken 12 months after the transplant. The TCR was taken from a human patient who received a combined kidney and bone marrow transplant. Some T cells may arise from the graft donor. V usage is TRBV6-5 and J usage is TRBJ2-7; 7 bases line up with TRBD2. In nucleotides, the CDR3 is TGTGCCAGCTGGCCTAGCGGATCCTACGAGCAGTACTTC. It translates to CASWPSGSYEQYF.